This T cell receptor beta chain was recorded in a study of shared clonotypes between healthy human individuals. The overall study: The study drew on a couple of women and three men aged 18 to 49 as donors. Study-level results: Naive subsets generally had larger estimated richness than memory subsets. Clonotypes which were not shared had lower generation probabilities than clonotypes that all four donors shared.

The germline CDR1 and CDR2 sequences are SNHLY and FYNNEI. The CDR3 has 16 amino acids. V was pared by 3 bases and J by 5 bases, with 11 bases of the junction left unmatched. The authors split each subset's genomic DNA evenly across several immunoSEQ plates. Using immunoSEQ multiplex PCR, the repertoire was profiled, and TCRdb retains in-frame clones only, with some absent. The table includes hundreds of thousands of clones, less than 96% detected once. Remarks on this clone: The antigen remains undetermined.

The sequence was collected from a woman aged 30 to 39 in good health. The sample comprised naive CD4+ T cells sorted from blood. The subset is: CD45RA+ positively selected. This sequence joins TRBV2 and TRBJ2-3; 7 positions agree with TRBD2. CDR3: CASSEMGRETIDTQYF. DNA of the CDR3: TGTGCCAGCAGTGAGATGGGGCGGGAGACTATAGATACGCAGTATTTT.